Each of the 8 T cell receptor beta chains below was sequenced from the same sample in a study of response to subunit inactivated influenza vaccine. Using its own MiXCR run on the RT-PCR reads, TCRdb lists one record per CDR3 protein. The top ten clones hold roughly 14% of a sample with over 450,000 distinct CDR3 sequences, over 10% of them seen once. This material consisted of PBMCs from blood, taken 40 to 50 days after vaccination. These receptors were obtained from a man aged 50 to 60 who received an inactivated influenza vaccine.

In this sample, this clonotype turned up many times. The gene calls are TRBV20-1 and TRBJ2-1; 12 nucleotides match TRBD2. CDR1 is DFQATT and CDR2 is SNEGSKA in the germline V gene (reference sequence). The J segment lost 4 bases and the V segment lost 2 bases, leaving 6 bases of the junction unmatched. This CDR3 has 16 amino acids. CDR3 DNA sequence: TGCAGTGCTAGATCCCTAGCGGGAGGGTTATACAATGAGCAGTTCTTC. Translating gives CSARSLAGGLYNEQFF.

The genes are TRBV12-3 or TRBV12-4 and TRBJ1-1; 10 bases map to TRBD1. Trimming removed 7 bases from V and 0 bases from J; junction bases left unmatched: 5. The CDR3 contains 15 residues. CDR3 sequence: CASKIGQGVNTEAFF. DNA of the CDR3: TGTGCCAGCAAAATAGGACAGGGGGTGAACACTGAAGCTTTCTTT.

J is TRBJ1-1 and V is TRBV20-1; 7 positions agree with TRBD1. The CDR3 is made up of 14 amino acids. CDR1 DFQATT and CDR2 SNEGSKA come from the germline V gene (reference sequence). The junction had 4 bases not matched to a gene; V was cut back by 3 bases and J by 0 bases. The CDR3 DNA is TGCAGTGCTAGGCTGGGACAGATGAACACTGAAGCTTTCTTT. Amino acid sequence: CSARLGQMNTEAFF.

There are many counts of this clonotype. The chain has TRBV12-3 or TRBV12-4 and TRBJ1-6; 8 nucleotides agree with TRBD1. The CDR3 spans 14 residues. V trimming: 6 bases; J trimming: 7 bases; junction bases outside the gene matches: 5. The CDR3 is CASRRTGTNSPLHF. The CDR3 DNA follows: TGTGCCAGCAGGCGGACAGGGACGAATTCACCCCTCCACTTT.

The chain recombines TRBV6-5 with TRBJ1-4, with unresolved D. In germline, CDR1 is MNHEY, CDR2 SVGAGI. CDR3 length: 12 amino acids. The V and J ends lost 5 bases and 7 bases respectively, with 8 bases between them. DNA for the CDR3: TGTGCCAGCAGTCCCGGAGGTGAAAAACTGTTTTTT. This codes for CASSPGGEKLFF.

The V and J genes are TRBV7-2 and TRBJ1-2; possibly TRBD1 for D (6 bases). Trimming shortened V by 4 bases and J by 8 bases, and 11 bases separated the two germline ends. Germline CDR1 SGHTA, CDR2 FQGNSA. CDR3 length: 12 amino acids. CDR3 protein: CASSSSRGGYTF. The CDR3 DNA is TGTGCCAGCAGCTCCAGCAGGGGCGGCTACACCTTC.

In its sample, this clonotype was seen a few times. The rearrangement links TRBV20-1 to TRBJ2-7; a possible D gene is TRBD2 (6 bases). Germline lookup yields CDR1 DFQATT and CDR2 SNEGSKA (reference sequence). This CDR3 has 12 residues. With 6 bases removed from V and 6 bases from J, the gap between germline ends came to 15 bases. The CDR3 sequence is CSAALPGVEQYF. CDR3 DNA: TGCAGTGCCGCCCTCCCGGGGGTCGAGCAGTACTTC.

This clonotype was counted ten times or more. V is TRBV15 and J is TRBJ1-5; D remains unclear. V lost 0 bases and J lost 7, with 10 bases in between. CDR3 length equals 14 residues. Per the germline V gene, CDR1 is LNHNV and CDR2 is YYDKDF (reference sequence). This CDR3 is CATSRDIVGQPQHF. In DNA form, the CDR3 reads TGTGCCACCAGCAGAGATATCGTCGGCCAGCCCCAGCATTTT.